This paragraph covers one T cell receptor beta chain sequence. TCRdb used MiXCR to reprocess the RT-PCR reads, holding one entry per CDR3 protein. The top ten hold 3.6% of the sample, which has 650,000 to 800,000 distinct CDR3 sequences, 14% seen once. The junction had 10 bases not matched to a gene; V was cut back by 3 bases and J by 5 bases. CDR3 length: 17 residues. CDR1 and CDR2 from the germline V gene are KGHSH and LQKENI. Sample: memory CD4+ T cells from blood. The V call is TRBV18, the J call TRBJ2-1, with 10 bases aligning to TRBD2. The receptor comes from a female donor in good health, serving as a healthy control. CDR3 nucleotide sequence: TGTGCCAGCTCACCGAGAGGGTCTAGCGGGAGTCACAATGAGCAGTTCTTC. It specifies CASSPRGSSGSHNEQFF. The entire variable domain, with the rest obtained from reference TRBV18 and TRBJ2-1, is as follows: NAGVMQNPRHLVRRRGQEARLRCSPMKGHSHVYWYRQLPEEGLKFMVYLQKENIIDESGMPKERFSAEFPKEGPSILRIQQVVRGDSAAYFCASSPRGSSGSHNEQFFGPGTRLTVL.